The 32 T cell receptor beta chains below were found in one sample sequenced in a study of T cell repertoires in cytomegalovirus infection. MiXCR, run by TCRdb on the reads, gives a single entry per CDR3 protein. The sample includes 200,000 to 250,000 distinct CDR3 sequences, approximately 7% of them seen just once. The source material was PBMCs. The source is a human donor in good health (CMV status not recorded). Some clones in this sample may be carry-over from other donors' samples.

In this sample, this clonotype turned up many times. Here the CDR3 reads CAWTGGGGYTEAFF. CDR3 DNA: TGTGCCTGGACAGGCGGGGGAGGATACACTGAAGCTTTCTTT. This chain connects TRBV30 to TRBJ1-1, with a tentative D call TRBD1 (5 bases). This CDR3 comprises 14 residues. Germline-derived CDR1 and CDR2 are GTSNPN and SVGIG (reference sequence). Deletions cut 4 bases from V and 3 bases from J, with 15 bases between.

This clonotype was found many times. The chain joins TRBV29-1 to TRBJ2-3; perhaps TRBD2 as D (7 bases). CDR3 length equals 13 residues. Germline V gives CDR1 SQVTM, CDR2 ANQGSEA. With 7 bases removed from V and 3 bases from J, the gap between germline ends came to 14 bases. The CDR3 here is CSGGGGETDTQYF. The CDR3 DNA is TGCAGCGGCGGAGGGGGGGAAACAGATACGCAGTATTTT.

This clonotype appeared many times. CDR3 in amino acids: CASSETNNYGYTF. As DNA, the CDR3 is TGTGCCAGCAGCGAGACGAATAACTATGGCTACACCTTC. The chain has TRBV7-8 and TRBJ1-2; D is undetermined. CDR1 is SGHVS and CDR2 is FQNEAQ in the germline V gene. V was shortened by 5 bases and J by 1 base, with 8 bases between the two germline ends. CDR3 length equals 13 residues.

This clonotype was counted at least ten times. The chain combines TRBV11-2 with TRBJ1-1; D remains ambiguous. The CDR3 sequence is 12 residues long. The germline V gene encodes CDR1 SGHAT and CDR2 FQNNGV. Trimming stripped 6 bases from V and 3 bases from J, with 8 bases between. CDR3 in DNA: TGTGCCAGCAGTTTCCGGGACACTGAAGCTTTCTTT. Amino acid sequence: CASSFRDTEAFF.

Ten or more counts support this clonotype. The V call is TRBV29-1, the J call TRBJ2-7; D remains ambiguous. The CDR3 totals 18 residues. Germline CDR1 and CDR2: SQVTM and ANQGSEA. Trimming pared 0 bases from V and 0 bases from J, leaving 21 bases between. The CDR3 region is CSVEERRRSAARSYEQYF. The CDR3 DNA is TGCAGCGTTGAAGAAAGGAGAAGGTCGGCGGCACGCTCCTACGAGCAGTACTTC.

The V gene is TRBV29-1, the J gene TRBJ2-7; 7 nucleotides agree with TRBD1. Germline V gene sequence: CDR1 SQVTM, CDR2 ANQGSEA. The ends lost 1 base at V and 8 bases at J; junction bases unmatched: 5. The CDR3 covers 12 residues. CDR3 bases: TGCAGCGTTGAAGCTACAGGGGCTAAGCAGTACTTC. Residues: CSVEATGAKQYF.

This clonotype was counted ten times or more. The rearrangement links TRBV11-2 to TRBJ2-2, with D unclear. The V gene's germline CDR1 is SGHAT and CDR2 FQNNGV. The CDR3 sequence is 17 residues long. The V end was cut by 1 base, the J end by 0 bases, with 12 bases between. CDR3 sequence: CASSLVSGIPNTGELFF. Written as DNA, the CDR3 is TGTGCCAGCAGCTTAGTATCGGGCATACCGAACACCGGGGAGCTGTTTTTT.

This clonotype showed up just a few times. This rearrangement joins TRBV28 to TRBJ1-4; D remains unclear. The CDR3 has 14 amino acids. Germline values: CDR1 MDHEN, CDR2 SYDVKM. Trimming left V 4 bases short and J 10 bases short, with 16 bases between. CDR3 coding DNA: TGTGCCAGCAGTTCACAGCCCCAGAGTGGAAAACTGTTTTTT. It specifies CASSSQPQSGKLFF.

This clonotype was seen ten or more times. The DNA for the CDR3 is TGTGCCAGCAGTTACTCGGTACCCGGGGCAACTAATGAAAAACTGTTTTTT. This translates into CASSYSVPGATNEKLFF. The chain employs TRBV6-2 or TRBV6-3 and TRBJ1-4, with D uncertain. This CDR3 is 17 amino acids long. Germline loops: CDR1 MNHEY, CDR2 SVGEGT. V was cut by 0 bases and J by 0 bases, with 11 bases left in between.

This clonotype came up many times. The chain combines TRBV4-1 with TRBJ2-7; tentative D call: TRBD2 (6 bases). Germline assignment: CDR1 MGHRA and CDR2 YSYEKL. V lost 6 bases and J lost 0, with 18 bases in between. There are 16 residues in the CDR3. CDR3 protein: CASSLSSDGSSYEQYF. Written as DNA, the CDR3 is TGCGCCAGCAGTCTCTCCTCAGACGGGAGCTCCTACGAGCAGTACTTC.

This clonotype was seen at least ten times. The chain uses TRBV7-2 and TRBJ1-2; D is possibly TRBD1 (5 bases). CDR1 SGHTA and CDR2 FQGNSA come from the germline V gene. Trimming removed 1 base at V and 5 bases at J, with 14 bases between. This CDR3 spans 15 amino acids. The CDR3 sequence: CASSLGQGWLYGYTF. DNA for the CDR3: TGTGCCAGCAGCTTAGGGCAGGGATGGCTTTATGGCTACACCTTC.

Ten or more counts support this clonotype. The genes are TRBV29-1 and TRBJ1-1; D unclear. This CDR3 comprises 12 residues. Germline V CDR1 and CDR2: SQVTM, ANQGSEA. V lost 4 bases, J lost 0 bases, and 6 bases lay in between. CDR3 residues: CSVANLNTEAFF. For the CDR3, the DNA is TGCAGCGTTGCGAACCTGAACACTGAAGCTTTCTTT.

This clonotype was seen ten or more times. The CDR3 region is CSAQEFQETQYF. DNA of the CDR3: TGCAGTGCACAGGAGTTTCAAGAGACCCAGTACTTC. The V and J genes are TRBV20-1 and TRBJ2-5; possibly TRBD1 for D (5 bases). Trimming removed 6 bases at V and 2 bases at J, with 10 bases between. This CDR3 has 12 residues. Germline V gives CDR1 DFQATT, CDR2 SNEGSKA (reference sequence).

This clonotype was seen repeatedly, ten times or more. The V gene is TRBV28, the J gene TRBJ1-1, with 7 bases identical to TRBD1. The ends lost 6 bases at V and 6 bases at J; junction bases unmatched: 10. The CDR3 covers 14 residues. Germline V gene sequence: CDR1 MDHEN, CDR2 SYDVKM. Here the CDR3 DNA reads TGTGCCAGCAGGATTACAGGGGTGGTCGCTGAAGCTTTCTTT. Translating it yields CASRITGVVAEAFF.

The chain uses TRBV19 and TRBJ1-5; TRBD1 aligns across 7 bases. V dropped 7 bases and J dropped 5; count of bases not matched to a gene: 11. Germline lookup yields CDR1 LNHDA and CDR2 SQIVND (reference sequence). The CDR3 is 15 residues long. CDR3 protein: CASTATGSGDQPQHF. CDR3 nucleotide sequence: TGTGCCAGTACCGCGACAGGGTCCGGGGATCAGCCCCAGCATTTT.

CDR3 DNA: TGTGCCAGCAGCAATCGACAGGAAGGAGGACGTTCACCCCTCCACTTT. Translated, it gives CASSNRQEGGRSPLHF. The chain employs TRBV5-4 and TRBJ1-6; perhaps TRBD1 as D (6 bases). CDR3 length: 16 amino acids. In germline, CDR1 is SGHNT, CDR2 YYREEE (reference sequence). Trimming took off 4 bases at V and 9 bases at J, with 20 bases between the two ends.

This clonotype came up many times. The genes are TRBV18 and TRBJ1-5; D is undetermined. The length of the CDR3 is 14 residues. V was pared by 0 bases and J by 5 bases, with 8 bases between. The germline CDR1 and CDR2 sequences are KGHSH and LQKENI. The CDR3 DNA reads TGTGCCAGCTCACCACCGGGCGGTTATCAGCCCCAGCATTTT. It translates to CASSPPGGYQPQHF.

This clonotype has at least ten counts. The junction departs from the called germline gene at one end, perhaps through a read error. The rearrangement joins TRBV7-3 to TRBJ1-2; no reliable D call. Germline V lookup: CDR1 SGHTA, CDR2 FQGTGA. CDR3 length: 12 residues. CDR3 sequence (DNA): TGTGCCAGCACCTTACGTCCGCTTGGCTACACCTTC. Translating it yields CASTLRPLGYTF.

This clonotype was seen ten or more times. In nucleotides, the CDR3 is TGTGCCAGCAGTTTTATAAATCAGCCCCAGCATTTT. The encoded protein is CASSFINQPQHF. V and J are TRBV2 and TRBJ1-5; D is unclear. Germline V gene data show CDR1 as SNHLY and CDR2 as FYNNEI. CDR3 length: 12 amino acids. Trimming left V 5 bases short and J 4 bases short, with 6 bases between.

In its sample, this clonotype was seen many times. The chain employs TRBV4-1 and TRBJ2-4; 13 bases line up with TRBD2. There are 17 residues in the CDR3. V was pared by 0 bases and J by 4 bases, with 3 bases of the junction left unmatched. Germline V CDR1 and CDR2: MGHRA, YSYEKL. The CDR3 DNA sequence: TGCGCCAGCAGCCAAGATACTAGCGGGGGGGGAAAAAACATTCAGTACTTC. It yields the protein CASSQDTSGGGKNIQYF.

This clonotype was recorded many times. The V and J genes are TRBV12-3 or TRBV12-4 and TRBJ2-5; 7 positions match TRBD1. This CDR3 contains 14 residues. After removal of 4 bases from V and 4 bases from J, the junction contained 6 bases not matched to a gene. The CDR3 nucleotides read TGTGCCAGCAGTTCCACAGGGGTAGGAGAGACCCAGTACTTC. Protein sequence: CASSSTGVGETQYF.

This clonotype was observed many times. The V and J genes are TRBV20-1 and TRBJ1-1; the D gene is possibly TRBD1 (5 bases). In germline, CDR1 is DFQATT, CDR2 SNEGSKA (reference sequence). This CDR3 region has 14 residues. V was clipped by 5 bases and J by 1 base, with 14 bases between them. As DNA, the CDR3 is TGCAGTGCTCCCAAACTGGGACGGAACACTGAAGCTTTCTTT. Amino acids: CSAPKLGRNTEAFF.

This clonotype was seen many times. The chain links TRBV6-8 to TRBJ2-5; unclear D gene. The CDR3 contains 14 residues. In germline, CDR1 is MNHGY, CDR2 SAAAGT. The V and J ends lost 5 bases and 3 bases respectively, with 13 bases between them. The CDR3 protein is CASSGGPSEETQYF. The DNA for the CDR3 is TGTGCCAGCAGTGGCGGACCTTCAGAAGAGACCCAGTACTTC.

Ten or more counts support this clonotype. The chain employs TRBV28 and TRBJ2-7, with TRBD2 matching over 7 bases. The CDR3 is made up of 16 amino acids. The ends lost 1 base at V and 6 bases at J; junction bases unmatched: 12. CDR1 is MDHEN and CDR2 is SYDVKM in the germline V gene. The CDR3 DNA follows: TGTGCCAGCAGTTTATATACTTCTAGCGGCTCGGCCGAGCAGTACTTC. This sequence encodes CASSLYTSSGSAEQYF.

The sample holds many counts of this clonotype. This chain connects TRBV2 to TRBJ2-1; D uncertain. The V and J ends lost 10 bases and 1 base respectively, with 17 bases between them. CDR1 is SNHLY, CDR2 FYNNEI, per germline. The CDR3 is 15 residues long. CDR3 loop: CATFGVRISYNEQFF. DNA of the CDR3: TGTGCCACTTTTGGGGTGCGTATTTCCTACAATGAGCAGTTCTTC.

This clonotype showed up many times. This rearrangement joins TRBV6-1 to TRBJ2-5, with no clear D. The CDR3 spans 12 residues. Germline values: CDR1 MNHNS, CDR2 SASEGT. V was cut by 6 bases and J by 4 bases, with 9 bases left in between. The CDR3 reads CASSWLGETQYF. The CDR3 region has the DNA TGTGCCAGCAGCTGGTTGGGAGAGACCCAGTACTTC.

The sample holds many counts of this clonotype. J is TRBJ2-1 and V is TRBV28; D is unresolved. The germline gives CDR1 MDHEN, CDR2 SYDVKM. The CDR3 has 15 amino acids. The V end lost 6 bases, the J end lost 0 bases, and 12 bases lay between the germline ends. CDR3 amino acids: CASSRAPGSYNEQFF. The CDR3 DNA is TGTGCCAGCAGCCGAGCACCAGGCTCCTACAATGAGCAGTTCTTC.

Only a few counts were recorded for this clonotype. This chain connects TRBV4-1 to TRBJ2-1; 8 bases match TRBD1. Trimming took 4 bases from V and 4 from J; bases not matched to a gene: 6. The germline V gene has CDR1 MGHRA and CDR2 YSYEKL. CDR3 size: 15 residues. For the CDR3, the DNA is TGCGCCAGCAGCCCAGATACAGGGGGATACAATGAGCAGTTCTTC. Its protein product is CASSPDTGGYNEQFF.

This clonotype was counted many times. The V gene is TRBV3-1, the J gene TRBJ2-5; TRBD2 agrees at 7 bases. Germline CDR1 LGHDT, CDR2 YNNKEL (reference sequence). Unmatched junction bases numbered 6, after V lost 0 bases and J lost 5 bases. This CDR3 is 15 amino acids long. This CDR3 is CASSQDSGGTETQYF. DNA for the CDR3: TGTGCCAGCAGCCAAGATTCCGGGGGGACGGAGACCCAGTACTTC.

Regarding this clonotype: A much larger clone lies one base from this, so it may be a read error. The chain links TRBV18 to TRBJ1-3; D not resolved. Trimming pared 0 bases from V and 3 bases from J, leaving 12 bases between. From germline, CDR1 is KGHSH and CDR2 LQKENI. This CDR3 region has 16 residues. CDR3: CASSPPFMGDGNTIYF. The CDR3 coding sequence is TGTGCCAGCTCACCACCGTTTATGGGCGATGGAAACACCATATATTTT.

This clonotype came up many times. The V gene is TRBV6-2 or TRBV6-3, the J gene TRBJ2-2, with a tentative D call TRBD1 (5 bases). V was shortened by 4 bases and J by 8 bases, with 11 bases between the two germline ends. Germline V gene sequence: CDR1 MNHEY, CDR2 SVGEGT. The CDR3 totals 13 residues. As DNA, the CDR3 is TGTGCCAGCAGTTCCAGGGATACAGGGGAGCTGTTTTTT. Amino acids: CASSSRDTGELFF.

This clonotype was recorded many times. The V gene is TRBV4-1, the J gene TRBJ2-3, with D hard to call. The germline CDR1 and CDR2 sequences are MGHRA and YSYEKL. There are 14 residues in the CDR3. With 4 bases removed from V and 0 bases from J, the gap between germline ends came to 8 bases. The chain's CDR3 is CASSLFSSTDTQYF. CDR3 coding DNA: TGCGCCAGCAGCCTTTTTAGTAGCACAGATACGCAGTATTTT.